Listed below are T cell receptor beta chains from one sample, sequenced in a study of glioma-infiltrating T cells. TCRdb re-derived calls from the multiplex PCR reads in MiXCR, one entry per CDR3 protein. This table has about 110,000 distinct CDR3 sequences, about 25% appearing once. Sequenced input: glioma tissue, nonneoplastic brain tissue, or PBMCs (not recorded which). The receptor source for this set is a human donor with low-grade glioma or glioblastoma, undergoing nonglioma brain surgery, or in good health (not recorded which). CDR3s include the opening cysteine and the closing phenylalanine or tryptophan. The order of the fields is J gene, V gene, clone size, D gene, CDR3 DNA, CDR3 protein. A D gene is named only where the DNA matches it firmly. Some rows have no size entry. The others give once, few or many, or a class for an expanded clone.

j_call: TRBJ2-1
v_call: TRBV6-5
clone_size: many
d_call: -
cdr3_nt: TGTGCCAGCAGTTACCCCGGGGACAATGAGCAGTTCTTC
cdr3_aa: CASSYPGDNEQFF

j_call: TRBJ2-3
v_call: TRBV6-6
clone_size: -
d_call: -
cdr3_nt: TGTGCCAGCACGCCATGGGGGCAGGGAAAGACAGATACGCAGTATTTT
cdr3_aa: CASTPWGQGKTDTQYF

j_call: TRBJ1-5
v_call: TRBV14
clone_size: many
d_call: -
cdr3_nt: TGTGCCAGCAGTCACAATAGCAATCAGCCCCAGCATTTT
cdr3_aa: CASSHNSNQPQHF

j_call: TRBJ2-1
v_call: TRBV10-3
clone_size: many
d_call: TRBD2
cdr3_nt: TGTGCCATCAGTGGGGGACTAGCGGGAGCAGCCGATTACAATGAGCAGTTCTTC
cdr3_aa: CAISGGLAGAADYNEQFF

j_call: TRBJ2-3
v_call: TRBV9
clone_size: -
d_call: TRBD2
cdr3_nt: TGTGCCAGCAGCCCCCGCACGGGAGCGGGGGATACGCAGTATTTT
cdr3_aa: CASSPRTGAGDTQYF

j_call: TRBJ1-5
v_call: TRBV5-1
clone_size: many
d_call: -
cdr3_nt: TGCGCCAGCCGACCGTCAGGGCAGGGACATCAGCCCCAGCATTTT
cdr3_aa: CASRPSGQGHQPQHF

j_call: TRBJ1-3
v_call: TRBV9
clone_size: -
d_call: TRBD1
cdr3_nt: TGTGCCAGCAGCTTCGGACAGGCGAGCTCTGGAAACACCATATATTTT
cdr3_aa: CASSFGQASSGNTIYF

j_call: TRBJ1-1
v_call: TRBV7-9
clone_size: many
d_call: TRBD1
cdr3_nt: TGTGCCAGCAGCCCATCCCCGGGACAGGGGAGTACTGAAGCTTTCTTT
cdr3_aa: CASSPSPGQGSTEAFF

j_call: TRBJ2-7
v_call: TRBV10-2
clone_size: -
d_call: -
cdr3_nt: TGCGCCAGCAGCCCCTATATCTCCTACAAGCAGTACTTC
cdr3_aa: CASSPYISYKQYF

j_call: TRBJ2-7
v_call: TRBV4-3
clone_size: few
d_call: -
cdr3_nt: TGCGCCAGCAGCCAAGTGGTTGGGACAACCCGTCTCGAGCAGTACTTC
cdr3_aa: CASSQVVGTTRLEQYF

j_call: TRBJ1-5
v_call: TRBV7-9
clone_size: many
d_call: -
cdr3_nt: TGTGCCAGCAGCTTAGGGGGGGGAAGGTCCCAGCATTTT
cdr3_aa: CASSLGGGRSQHF

j_call: TRBJ2-3
v_call: TRBV7-9
clone_size: many
d_call: TRBD1
cdr3_nt: TGTGCCAGCAGCTCCGGGACAGGGCGTGGGGATACGCAGTATTTT
cdr3_aa: CASSSGTGRGDTQYF

j_call: TRBJ2-5
v_call: TRBV20-1
clone_size: -
d_call: TRBD2
cdr3_nt: TGCACTGCTAGATCATATCCGGGACTAGCGGGGAAAGAGACCCGGTACTTC
cdr3_aa: CTARSYPGLAGKETRYF

j_call: TRBJ2-7
v_call: TRBV12-3/TRBV12-4
clone_size: few
d_call: TRBD1
cdr3_nt: TGTGCCAGCAGTCCGAGGACAGGGAAAGGCTACGAGCAGTACTTC
cdr3_aa: CASSPRTGKGYEQYF

j_call: TRBJ2-7
v_call: TRBV29-1
clone_size: many
d_call: -
cdr3_nt: TGCAGCGTCGGACCTGGTTGGTACGAGCAGTACTTC
cdr3_aa: CSVGPGWYEQYF

j_call: TRBJ2-1
v_call: TRBV6-4
clone_size: many
d_call: TRBD2
cdr3_nt: TGTGCCAGCAGTGTGATAGCGGGAGAGGATGAGCAGTTCTTC
cdr3_aa: CASSVIAGEDEQFF

j_call: TRBJ1-1
v_call: TRBV20-1
clone_size: many
d_call: -
cdr3_nt: TGCAGTGCTAGAGATCCGGGGAGCGGTGCCGGAGCTGAAGCTTTCTTT
cdr3_aa: CSARDPGSGAGAEAFF

j_call: TRBJ2-4
v_call: TRBV6-2/TRBV6-3
clone_size: many
d_call: TRBD1
cdr3_nt: TGTGCCAGCAGTTCCGACAGGGCTAGAAACATTCAGTACTTC
cdr3_aa: CASSSDRARNIQYF

j_call: TRBJ2-5
v_call: TRBV12-3/TRBV12-4
clone_size: -
d_call: TRBD1
cdr3_nt: TGTGCCAGCAGCCTCGGACAGGGGCGGGAGACCCAGTACTTC
cdr3_aa: CASSLGQGRETQYF

j_call: TRBJ2-1
v_call: TRBV20-1
clone_size: -
d_call: -
cdr3_nt: TGCAGTGCTGGGGACAAGTTCGATGAGCAGTTCTTC
cdr3_aa: CSAGDKFDEQFF

j_call: TRBJ2-3
v_call: TRBV18
clone_size: many
d_call: -
cdr3_nt: TGTGCCAGCTCACCAAGCCTCACAGATACGCAGTATTTT
cdr3_aa: CASSPSLTDTQYF

j_call: TRBJ1-2
v_call: TRBV29-1
clone_size: many
d_call: -
cdr3_nt: TGCAGCGCCCTTTTCCCTGGGGACCCCTCATACTACACCTTC
cdr3_aa: CSALFPGDPSYYTF

j_call: TRBJ1-5
v_call: TRBV28
clone_size: many
d_call: -
cdr3_nt: TGTGCCAGCAGTCTAAAATACCTCAATCAGCCCCAGCATTTT
cdr3_aa: CASSLKYLNQPQHF

j_call: TRBJ2-7
v_call: TRBV7-3
clone_size: -
d_call: -
cdr3_nt: TGTGCCAGCAGCTTAAATGGTCTCACCTACGAGCAGTACTTC
cdr3_aa: CASSLNGLTYEQYF

j_call: TRBJ2-7
v_call: TRBV6-2/TRBV6-3
clone_size: many
d_call: TRBD1
cdr3_nt: TGTGCCAGCAGTTACTTAACAGGGGGCCGAGACGAGCAGTACTTC
cdr3_aa: CASSYLTGGRDEQYF

j_call: TRBJ2-6
v_call: TRBV28
clone_size: many
d_call: TRBD1
cdr3_nt: TGTGCCAGCAGTTCACCGGGACAGGGGTATGGGGCCAACGTCCTGACTTTC
cdr3_aa: CASSSPGQGYGANVLTF

j_call: TRBJ2-1
v_call: TRBV4-2
clone_size: many
d_call: -
cdr3_nt: TGTGCCAGCAGCCAAGCTGGCCAGCGCGAGCAGTTCTTC
cdr3_aa: CASSQAGQREQFF